Reported below is one T cell receptor (beta chain). Profiling relied on immunoSEQ multiplex PCR, and the TCRdb table lists in-frame clones only, not all of them. Here the sample spans 100,000 to 150,000 clones, approximately 82% being singletons. This CDR3 comprises 15 residues. Germline CDR1 reads SGHAT; CDR2 reads FQNNGV. Trimming left V 5 bases short and J 5 bases short, with 18 bases between. The sample originates from a study of blood T cell repertoires in COVID-19. The clonotype comes from a man between 60 and 75 years old with acute or convalescent COVID-19. Material for sequencing was peripheral blood. The V gene is TRBV11-2, the J gene TRBJ2-5; TRBD1 might be the D (6 bases). This CDR3 reads CASSIRTVSAETQYF. The DNA for the CDR3 is TGTGCCAGCAGCATTAGGACAGTATCGGCGGAGACCCAGTACTTC.